This T cell receptor beta chain is drawn from a study of cytomegalovirus exposure and HLA in healthy donors. The study ran its PCR with 60 Vbeta and 13 Jbeta primers. Generated by immunoSEQ multiplex PCR, the TCRdb table keeps only in-frame clones and is missing some. The sample has 80,000 to 90,000 clones, around 75% seen once. The V gene's germline CDR1 is KGHSH and CDR2 LQKENI. The V gene end was trimmed by 3 bases and the J gene end by 3 bases; junction bases not matched to a gene: 6. The CDR3 contains 16 residues. Source material: PBMCs. The receptor was derived from a man in his forties or fifties in good health and CMV-seronegative. This sequence joins TRBV18 and TRBJ1-1, with 11 bases identical to TRBD1. The CDR3 reads CASSPLGTGGYTEAFF. The CDR3 DNA follows: TGTGCCAGCTCACCTCTTGGGACAGGGGGATACACTGAAGCTTTCTTT.